This T cell receptor (beta chain) originates from a study of blood T cells in healthy people across ages. Study in general: The template switching approach captured approximately one barcoded beta molecule for every two T cells.

Study results and caveats: One million T cells yielded diversity estimates that were considered underestimates.

This clonotype was observed a handful of times. The antigen remains unidentified. In germline, CDR1 is LGHNA, CDR2 YSLEER. The CDR3 consists of 15 residues. Primed by a sample-barcoded 5' primer and a J-beta primer mix, a second PCR proceeded for 7 to 11 cycles. A 12-random-nucleotide template-switch adaptor tagged each cDNA molecule. One entry per CDR3 protein results from TCRdb running MiXCR on the 5' RACE reads. The table records approximately 800,000 distinct CDR3 sequences, just under 25% of them present only once. This sample was shared with a second study, whose subject was T cells of mothers and their children. That report adds: Sequencing got over 8 million TCR beta CDR3 reads from each mother and some 3 million from each child.

The chain joins TRBV4-3 to TRBJ2-5, with 8 bases fitting TRBD1. The J call may be faulty, since TRBJ2-7 better matches the DNA end. The TCR sequence derives from a boy aged 10-17 years in good health. The material sequenced was blood. Here the CDR3 reads CASSQQTGVGHEQYF. The CDR3 DNA follows: TGCGCCAGCAGCCAACAGACAGGGGTGGGCCACGAGCAGTACTTC.